The entry below gives a single T cell receptor beta chain sequence along with its context. How the authors handled the data: It was from reference gene primer amplification that nucleated cell counts were estimated. Repertoires were generated with immunoSEQ multiplex PCR, while TCRdb's copy carries only in-frame clones and drops some. The V and J calls and clone size were taken over from that table, and D and trimming were inferred from the DNA. The sample carries about 69,000 clones, around 77% recorded once. The sample belongs to a study of blood T cell repertoires in COVID-19. Turning to the study itself: From the United States, Italy and Spain came samples of acute and convalescent COVID-19. T cells, B-cell-depleted T cells, or PBMCs provided the cDNA or gDNA that served as material.

Trimming removed 2 bases from V and 5 bases from J; junction bases left unmatched: 7. Germline values: CDR1 SGHRS, CDR2 YFSETQ. The CDR3 covers 14 residues. This TCR was sampled from a man in his sixties with acute or convalescent COVID-19. This chain links TRBV5-1 with TRBJ2-7; 7 bases fit TRBD1. Sequenced: peripheral blood. The CDR3 is CASSLQGSEDEQYF. As DNA, the CDR3 is TGCGCCAGCAGCTTACAGGGGTCTGAGGACGAGCAGTACTTC.